This T cell receptor (beta chain) was recorded in a study of tumor-infiltrating lymphocytes in oesophageal squamous cell carcinoma. A few counts support this clonotype. CDR3 length equals 15 residues. Germline CDR1 is SGHTA and CDR2 is FQGTGA. TCRdb reanalysed the PCR reads using MiXCR and keeps one entry per CDR3 protein. The table has approximately 8,700 distinct CDR3 sequences, around two thirds seen once. Sequencing was performed on esophageal tumor tissue. The sequence derives from a female donor with esophageal squamous cell carcinoma. This chain connects TRBV7-3 to TRBJ2-7; TRBD1 matches at 7 bases. The end of the DNA fits TRBJ2-1 better, so the J call may be wrong. The CDR3 loop is CASSQGQGAYNEQFF. The CDR3 coding sequence is TGTGCCAGCAGCCAGGGGCAGGGGGCCTACAATGAGCAGTTCTTC.